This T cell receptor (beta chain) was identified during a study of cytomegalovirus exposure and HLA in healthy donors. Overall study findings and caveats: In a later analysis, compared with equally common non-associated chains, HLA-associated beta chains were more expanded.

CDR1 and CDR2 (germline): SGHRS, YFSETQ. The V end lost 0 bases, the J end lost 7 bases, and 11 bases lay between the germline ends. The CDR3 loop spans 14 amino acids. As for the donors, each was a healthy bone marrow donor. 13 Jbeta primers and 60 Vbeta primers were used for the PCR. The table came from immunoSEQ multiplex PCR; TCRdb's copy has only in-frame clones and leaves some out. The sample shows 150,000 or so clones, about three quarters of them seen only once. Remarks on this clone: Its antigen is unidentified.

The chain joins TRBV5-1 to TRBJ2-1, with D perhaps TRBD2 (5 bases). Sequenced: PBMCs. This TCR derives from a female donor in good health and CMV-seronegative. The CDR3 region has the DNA TGCGCCAGCAGCTTGGGAGGGCTCAAGAATGAGCAGTTCTTC. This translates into CASSLGGLKNEQFF. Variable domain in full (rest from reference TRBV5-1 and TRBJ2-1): KAGVTQTPRYLIKTRGQQVTLSCSPISGHRSVSWYQQTPGQGLQFLFEYFSETQRNKGNFPGRFSGRQFSNSRSEMNVSTLELGDSALYLCASSLGGLKNEQFFGPGTRLTVL.